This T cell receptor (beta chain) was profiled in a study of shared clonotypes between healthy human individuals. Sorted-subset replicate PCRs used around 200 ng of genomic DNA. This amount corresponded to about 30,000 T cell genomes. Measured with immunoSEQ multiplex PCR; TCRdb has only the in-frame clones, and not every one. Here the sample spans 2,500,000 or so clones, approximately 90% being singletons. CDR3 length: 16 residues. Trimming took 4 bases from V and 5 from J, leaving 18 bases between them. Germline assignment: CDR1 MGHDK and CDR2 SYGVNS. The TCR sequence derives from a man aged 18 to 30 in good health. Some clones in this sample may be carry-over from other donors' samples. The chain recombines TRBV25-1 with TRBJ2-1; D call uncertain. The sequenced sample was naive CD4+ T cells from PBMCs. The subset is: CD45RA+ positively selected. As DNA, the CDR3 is TGTGCCAGCAGTGGGCTCGGGCGGCAGAGGAACAATGAGCAGTTCTTC. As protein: CASSGLGRQRNNEQFF.